The following is a T cell receptor (beta chain) sequence with its context. Its antigen is unknown. This sample was included in a study of cytomegalovirus exposure and HLA in healthy donors. Across the study: Per a later analysis, the roughly 670 first-cohort and 120 validation repertoires shared one platform.

Libraries were prepared by immunoSEQ multiplex PCR; TCRdb keeps only in-frame clonotypes and omits some of them. The data contain about 110,000 clones, around 82% of them singletons. Overall study findings and caveats: Using the classifier, cytomegalovirus status was reportedly diagnosed with high specificity and sensitivity. It was around 160 TCR beta chains that were listed as cytomegalovirus-associated. Confirmation in vitro established that a few CMV-associated chains were specific for CMV antigens.

Sequenced sample: PBMCs. The source is a woman aged 18-30 years in good health and CMV-seronegative.

The CDR3 bases are TGCAGCGTTTTCGTCAGGGCTGGGCTCAATGAGCAGTTCTTC. Amino acids: CSVFVRAGLNEQFF. The rearrangement uses TRBV29-1 and TRBJ2-1, with a possible D match to TRBD1 (5 bases). Germline-derived CDR1 and CDR2 are SQVTM and ANQGSEA. V was clipped by 5 bases and J by 6 bases, with 17 bases between them. CDR3 length equals 14 residues.